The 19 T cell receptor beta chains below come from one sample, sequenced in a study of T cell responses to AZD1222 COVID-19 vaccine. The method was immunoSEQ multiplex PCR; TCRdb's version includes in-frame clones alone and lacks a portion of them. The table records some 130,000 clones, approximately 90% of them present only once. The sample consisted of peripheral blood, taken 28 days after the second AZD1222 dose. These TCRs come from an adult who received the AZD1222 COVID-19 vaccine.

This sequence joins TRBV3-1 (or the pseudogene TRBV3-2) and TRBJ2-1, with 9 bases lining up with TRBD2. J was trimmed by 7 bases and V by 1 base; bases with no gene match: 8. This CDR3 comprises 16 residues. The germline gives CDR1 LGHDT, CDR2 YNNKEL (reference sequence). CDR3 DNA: TGTGCCAGCAGCCAAGGTGGCGGGAGGGAAGTAAATGAGCAGTTCTTC. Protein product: CASSQGGGREVNEQFF.

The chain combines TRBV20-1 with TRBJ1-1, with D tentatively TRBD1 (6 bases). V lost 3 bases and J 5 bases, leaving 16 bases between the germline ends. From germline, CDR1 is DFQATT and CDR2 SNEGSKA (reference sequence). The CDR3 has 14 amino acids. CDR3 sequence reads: CSASRRGEGTEAFF. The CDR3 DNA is TGCAGTGCTAGTAGGAGGGGGGAAGGGACTGAAGCTTTCTTT.

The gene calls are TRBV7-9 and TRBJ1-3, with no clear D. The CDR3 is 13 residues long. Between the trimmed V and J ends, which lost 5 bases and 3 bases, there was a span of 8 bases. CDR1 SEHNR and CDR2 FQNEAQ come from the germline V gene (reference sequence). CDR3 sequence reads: CASSNRNGNTIYF. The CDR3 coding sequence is TGTGCCAGCAGCAACCGTAATGGAAACACCATATATTTT. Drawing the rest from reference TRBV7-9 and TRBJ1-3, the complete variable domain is DTGVSQNPRHKITKRGQNVTFRCDPISEHNRLYWYRQTLGQGPEFLTYFQNEAQLEKSRLLSDRFSAERPKGSFSTLEIQRTEQGDSAMYLCASSNRNGNTIYFGEGSWLTVV.

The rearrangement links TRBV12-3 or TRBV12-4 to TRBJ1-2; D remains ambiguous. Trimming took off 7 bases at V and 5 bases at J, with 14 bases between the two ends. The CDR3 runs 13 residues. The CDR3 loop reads CASKGRNLYGYTF. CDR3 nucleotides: TGTGCCAGCAAAGGGCGGAATTTATATGGCTACACCTTC.

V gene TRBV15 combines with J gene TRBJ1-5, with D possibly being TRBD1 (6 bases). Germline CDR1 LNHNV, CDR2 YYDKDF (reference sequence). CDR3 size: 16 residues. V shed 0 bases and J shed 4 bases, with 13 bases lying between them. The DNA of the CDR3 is TGTGCCACCAGCAGAGAAGCTGGAGGGGGAAATCAGCCCCAGCATTTT. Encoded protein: CATSREAGGGNQPQHF.

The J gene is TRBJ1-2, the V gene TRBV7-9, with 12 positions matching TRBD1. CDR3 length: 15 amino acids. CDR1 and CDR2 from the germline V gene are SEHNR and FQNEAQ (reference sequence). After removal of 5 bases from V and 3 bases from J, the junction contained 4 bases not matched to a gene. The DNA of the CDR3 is TGTGCCAGCAGCCAGGGACAGGGGGCCTACTATGGCTACACCTTC. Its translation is CASSQGQGAYYGYTF.

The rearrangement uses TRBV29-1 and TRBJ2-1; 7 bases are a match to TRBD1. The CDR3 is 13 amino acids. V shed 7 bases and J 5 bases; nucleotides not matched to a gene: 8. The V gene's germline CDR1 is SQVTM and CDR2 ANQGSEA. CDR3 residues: CSAEGAVHNEQFF. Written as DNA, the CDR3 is TGCAGCGCCGAGGGGGCGGTGCACAATGAGCAGTTCTTC.

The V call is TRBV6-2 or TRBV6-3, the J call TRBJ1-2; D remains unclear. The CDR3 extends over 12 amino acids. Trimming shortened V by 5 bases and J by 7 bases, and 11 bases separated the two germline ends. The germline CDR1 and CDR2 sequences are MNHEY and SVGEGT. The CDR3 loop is CASSVREGGYTF. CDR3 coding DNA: TGTGCCAGCAGTGTCCGGGAAGGTGGCTACACCTTC.

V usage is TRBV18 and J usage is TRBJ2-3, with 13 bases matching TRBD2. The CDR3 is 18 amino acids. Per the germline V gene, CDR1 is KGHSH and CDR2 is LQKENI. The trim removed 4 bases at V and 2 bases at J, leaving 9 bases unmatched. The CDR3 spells CASSLGTSGTFYTDTQYF. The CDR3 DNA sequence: TGTGCCAGCTCACTAGGGACTAGCGGGACGTTCTACACAGATACGCAGTATTTT.

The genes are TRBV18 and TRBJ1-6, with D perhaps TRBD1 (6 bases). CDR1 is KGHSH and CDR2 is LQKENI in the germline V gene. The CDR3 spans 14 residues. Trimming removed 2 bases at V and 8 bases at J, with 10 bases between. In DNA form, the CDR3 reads TGTGCCAGCTCACCAGCAGGGGATGATTCACCCCTCCACTTT. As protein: CASSPAGDDSPLHF.

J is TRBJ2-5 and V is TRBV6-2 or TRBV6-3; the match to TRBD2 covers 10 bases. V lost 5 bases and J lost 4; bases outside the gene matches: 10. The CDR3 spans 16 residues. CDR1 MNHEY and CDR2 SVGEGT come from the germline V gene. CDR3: CASSGWGLAMGETQYF. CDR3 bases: TGTGCCAGCAGTGGATGGGGACTAGCGATGGGAGAGACCCAGTACTTC.

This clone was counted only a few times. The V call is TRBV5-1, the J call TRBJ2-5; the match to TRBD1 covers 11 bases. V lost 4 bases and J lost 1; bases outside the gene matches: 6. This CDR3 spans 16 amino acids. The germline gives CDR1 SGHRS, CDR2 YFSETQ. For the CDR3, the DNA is TGCGCCAGCAGCACCGCGGGACAGGGGGGCCAAGAGACCCAGTACTTC. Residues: CASSTAGQGGQETQYF.

The CDR3 DNA follows: TGTGCCATCCGGGGGCTAGCGGGGGCCTGGAGCTCCTACAATGAGCAGTTCTTC. As protein: CAIRGLAGAWSSYNEQFF. The V gene is TRBV2, the J gene TRBJ2-1, with 10 bases fitting TRBD2. Germline trimming cut 10 bases from V and 0 bases from J; bases unmatched to any gene: 15. Germline CDR1 reads SNHLY; CDR2 reads FYNNEI. The CDR3 spans 18 residues.

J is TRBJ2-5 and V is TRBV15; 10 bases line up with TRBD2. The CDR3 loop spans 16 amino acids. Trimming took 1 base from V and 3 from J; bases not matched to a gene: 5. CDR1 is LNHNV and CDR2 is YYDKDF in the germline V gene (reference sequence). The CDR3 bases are TGTGCCACCAGCAGAGGTGGTAGCGGGGGGAAAGAGACCCAGTACTTC. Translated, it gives CATSRGGSGGKETQYF.

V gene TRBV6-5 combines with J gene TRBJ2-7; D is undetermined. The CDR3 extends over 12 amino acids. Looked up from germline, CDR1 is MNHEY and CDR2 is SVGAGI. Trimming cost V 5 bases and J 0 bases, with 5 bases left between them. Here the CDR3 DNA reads TGTGCCAGCAGTCAGAGCTCCTACGAGCAGTACTTC. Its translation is CASSQSSYEQYF.

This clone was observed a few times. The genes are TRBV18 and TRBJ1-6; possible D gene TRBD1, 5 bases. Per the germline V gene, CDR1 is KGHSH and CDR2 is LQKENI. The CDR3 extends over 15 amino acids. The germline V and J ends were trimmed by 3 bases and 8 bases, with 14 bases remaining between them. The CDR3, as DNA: TGTGCCAGCTCACCCTCACAGGCCCAAGATTCACCCCTCCACTTT. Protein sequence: CASSPSQAQDSPLHF.

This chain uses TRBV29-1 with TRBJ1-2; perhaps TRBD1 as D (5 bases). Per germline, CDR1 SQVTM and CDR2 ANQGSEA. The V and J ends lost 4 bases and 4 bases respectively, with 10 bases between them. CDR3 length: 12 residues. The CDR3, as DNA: TGCAGCGTTGGGCAGGGCTTCTATGGCTACACCTTC. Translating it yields CSVGQGFYGYTF.

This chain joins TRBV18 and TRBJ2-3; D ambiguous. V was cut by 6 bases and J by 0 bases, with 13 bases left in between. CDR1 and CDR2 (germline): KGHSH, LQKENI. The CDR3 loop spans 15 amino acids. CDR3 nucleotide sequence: TGTGCCAGCTCCTTCATCCGGAGAAGCACAGATACGCAGTATTTT. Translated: CASSFIRRSTDTQYF.

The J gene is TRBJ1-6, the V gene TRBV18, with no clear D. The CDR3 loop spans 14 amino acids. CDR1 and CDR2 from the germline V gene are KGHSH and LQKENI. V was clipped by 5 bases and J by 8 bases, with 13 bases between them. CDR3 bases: TGTGCCAGCTCATCGGGAGGGTTCGATTCACCCCTCCACTTT. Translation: CASSSGGFDSPLHF.